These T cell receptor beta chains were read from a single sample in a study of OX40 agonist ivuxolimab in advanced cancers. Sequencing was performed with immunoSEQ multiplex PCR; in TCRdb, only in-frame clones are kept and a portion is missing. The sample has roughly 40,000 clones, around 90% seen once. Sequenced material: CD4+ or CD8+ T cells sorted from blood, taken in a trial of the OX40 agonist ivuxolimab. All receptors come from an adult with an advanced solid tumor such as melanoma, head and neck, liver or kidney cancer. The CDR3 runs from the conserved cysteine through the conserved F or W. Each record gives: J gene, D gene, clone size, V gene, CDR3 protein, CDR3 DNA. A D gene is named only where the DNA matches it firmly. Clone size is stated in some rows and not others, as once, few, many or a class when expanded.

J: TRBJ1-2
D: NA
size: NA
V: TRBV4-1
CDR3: CASSQDGGDGYTF
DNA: TGCGCCAGCAGCCAAGATGGAGGGGATGGCTACACCTTC

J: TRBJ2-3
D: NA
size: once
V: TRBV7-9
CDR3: CASSLEGTDTQYF
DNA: TGTGCCAGCAGCTTAGAGGGTACAGATACGCAGTATTTT

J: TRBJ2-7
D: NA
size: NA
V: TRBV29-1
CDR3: CSVAVGGSYEQYF
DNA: TGCAGCGTTGCGGTCGGGGGCTCCTACGAGCAGTACTTC

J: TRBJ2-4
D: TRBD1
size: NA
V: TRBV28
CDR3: CASSLIGTGFLEAAKNIQYF
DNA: TGTGCCAGCAGTTTAATTGGGACAGGGTTTCTGGAAGCAGCCAAAAACATTCAGTACTTC

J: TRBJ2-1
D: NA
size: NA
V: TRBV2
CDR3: CASSEVPGDDNEQFF
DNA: TGTGCCAGCAGTGAGGTGCCAGGGGACGACAATGAGCAGTTCTTC

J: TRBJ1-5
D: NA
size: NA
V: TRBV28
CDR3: CASRPRDLYQPQHF
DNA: TGTGCCAGCCGCCCCCGGGACCTATATCAGCCCCAGCATTTT

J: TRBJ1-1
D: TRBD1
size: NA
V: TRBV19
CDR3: CASSMLLGGVNTEAFF
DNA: TGTGCCAGTAGTATGCTCTTAGGGGGCGTCAACACTGAAGCTTTCTTT

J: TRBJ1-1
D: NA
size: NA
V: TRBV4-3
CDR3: CASSQDPGTEAFF
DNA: TGCGCCAGCAGCCAAGATCCCGGCACTGAAGCTTTCTTT

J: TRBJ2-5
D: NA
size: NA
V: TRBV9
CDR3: CASSVATDSLQETQYF
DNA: TGTGCCAGCAGCGTAGCTACGGACTCACTACAAGAGACCCAGTACTTC

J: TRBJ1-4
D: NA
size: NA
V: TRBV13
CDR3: CASSLGQGGGEKLFF
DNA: TGTGCCAGCAGCTTAGGACAGGGCGGCGGTGAAAAACTGTTTTTT

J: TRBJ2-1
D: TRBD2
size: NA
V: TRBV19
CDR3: CASSGLAGDYNEQFF
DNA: TGTGCCAGTAGTGGACTAGCGGGGGATTACAATGAGCAGTTCTTC

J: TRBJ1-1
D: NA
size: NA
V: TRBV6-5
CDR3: CASTAGGNTEAFF
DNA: TGTGCCAGCACGGCGGGGGGAAACACTGAAGCTTTCTTT

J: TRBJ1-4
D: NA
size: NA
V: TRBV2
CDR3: CASSEKLGGETTNEKLFF
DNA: TGTGCCAGCAGTGAGAAGTTGGGGGGCGAGACAACTAATGAAAAACTGTTTTTT

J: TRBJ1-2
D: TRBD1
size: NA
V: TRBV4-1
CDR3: CASSQGPTGAHYGYTF
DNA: TGCGCCAGCAGCCAAGGCCCGACAGGGGCCCATTACGGCTACACCTTC

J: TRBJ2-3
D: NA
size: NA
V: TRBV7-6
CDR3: CASSSQWGTDTQYF
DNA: TGTGCCAGCAGCTCCCAGTGGGGCACAGATACGCAGTATTTT

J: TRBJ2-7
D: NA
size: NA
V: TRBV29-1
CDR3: CSVEEGFTSYEQYF
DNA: TGCAGCGTTGAGGAAGGGTTTACATCCTACGAGCAGTACTTC

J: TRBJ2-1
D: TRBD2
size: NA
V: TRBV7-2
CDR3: CASSFRGGDYNEQFF
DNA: TGTGCCAGCAGCTTTCGCGGGGGGGATTACAATGAGCAGTTCTTC

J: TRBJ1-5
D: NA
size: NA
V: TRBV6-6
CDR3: CASSYPRQNSNQPQHF
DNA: TGTGCCAGCAGCTACCCGCGACAGAATAGCAATCAGCCCCAGCATTTT

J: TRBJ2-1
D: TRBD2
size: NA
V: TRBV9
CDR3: CASSPGGDNEQFF
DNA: TGTGCCAGCAGCCCGGGGGGGGACAATGAGCAGTTCTTC

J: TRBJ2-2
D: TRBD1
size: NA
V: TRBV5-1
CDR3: CASSSGTGGPGELFF
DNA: TGCGCCAGCAGCTCCGGGACAGGGGGACCCGGGGAGCTGTTTTTT

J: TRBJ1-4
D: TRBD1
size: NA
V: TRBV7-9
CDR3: CASSSVHTGGTFGGEKLFF
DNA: TGTGCCAGCAGCTCAGTTCACACAGGGGGCACTTTTGGGGGTGAAAAACTGTTTTTT

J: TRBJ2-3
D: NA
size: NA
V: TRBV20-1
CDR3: CSAPPVDTQYF
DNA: TGCAGTGCTCCACCGGTGGATACGCAGTATTTT

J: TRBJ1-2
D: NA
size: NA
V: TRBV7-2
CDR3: CASSLGVGEGGYTF
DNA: TGTGCCAGCAGCTTAGGGGTGGGAGAAGGTGGCTACACCTTC

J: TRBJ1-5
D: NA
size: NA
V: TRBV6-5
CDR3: CASSDFYNQPQHF
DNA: TGTGCCAGCAGTGATTTTTACAATCAGCCCCAGCATTTT

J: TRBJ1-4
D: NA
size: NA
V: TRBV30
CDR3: CAWYRGDEKLFF
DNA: TGTGCCTGGTACCGGGGGGATGAAAAACTGTTTTTT

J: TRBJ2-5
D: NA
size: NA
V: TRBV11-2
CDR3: CASSTQGRETQYF
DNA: TGTGCCAGCAGCACACAGGGTCGGGAGACCCAGTACTTC

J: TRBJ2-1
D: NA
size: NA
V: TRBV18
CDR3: CASSFQGEVRNEQFF
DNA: TGTGCCAGCTCCTTCCAGGGGGAGGTTAGAAATGAGCAGTTCTTC

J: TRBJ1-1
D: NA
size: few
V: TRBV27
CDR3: CASSLGLNTEAFF
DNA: TGTGCCAGCAGTTTGGGCCTTAACACTGAAGCTTTCTTT

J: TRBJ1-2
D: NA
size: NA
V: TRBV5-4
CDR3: CATTPGGYGYTF
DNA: TGTGCCACGACGCCGGGGGGCTATGGCTACACCTTC

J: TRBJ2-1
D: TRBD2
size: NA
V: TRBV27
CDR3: CASSPSLTSGMNEQFF
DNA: TGTGCCAGCAGTCCGTCTTTGACTAGCGGAATGAATGAGCAGTTCTTC

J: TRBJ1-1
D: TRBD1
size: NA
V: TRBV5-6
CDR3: CASSYQGANTEAFF
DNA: TGTGCCAGCAGCTACCAGGGGGCGAACACTGAAGCTTTCTTT

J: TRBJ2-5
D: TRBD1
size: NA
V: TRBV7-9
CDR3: CASSSPGTGIFLTRETQYF
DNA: TGTGCCAGCAGCTCTCCCGGGACAGGTATTTTTCTAACGAGGGAGACCCAGTACTTC

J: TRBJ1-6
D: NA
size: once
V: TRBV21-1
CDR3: CASSKGGLWSPLHF
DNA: TGTGCCAGCAGCAAAGGGGGACTCTGGTCACCCCTCCACTTT

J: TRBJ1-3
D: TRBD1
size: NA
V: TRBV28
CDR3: CASSLSRQGGNTIYF
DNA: TGTGCCAGCAGTTTATCGAGACAGGGAGGAAACACCATATATTTT

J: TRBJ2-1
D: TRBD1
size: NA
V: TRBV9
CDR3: CASSVDTGDRGRNEQFF
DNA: TGTGCCAGCAGCGTAGATACCGGGGACAGGGGGCGCAATGAGCAGTTCTTC

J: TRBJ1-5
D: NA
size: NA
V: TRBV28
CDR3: CASSLSGNNQPQHF
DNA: TGTGCCAGCAGTCTCTCCGGGAACAATCAGCCCCAGCATTTT

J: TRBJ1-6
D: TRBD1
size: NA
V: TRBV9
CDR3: CASSVGDRGIHYNSPLHF
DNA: TGTGCCAGCAGCGTAGGGGACAGGGGAATTCACTATAATTCACCCCTCCACTTT

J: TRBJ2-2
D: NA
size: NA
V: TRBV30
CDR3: CAWSGHPNTGELFF
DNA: TGTGCCTGGAGTGGGCACCCGAACACCGGGGAGCTATTTTTT

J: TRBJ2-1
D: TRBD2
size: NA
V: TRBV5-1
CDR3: CASSSASSGGPVWNEQFF
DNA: TGCGCCAGCAGCTCTGCGTCTAGCGGGGGGCCAGTATGGAATGAGCAGTTCTTC

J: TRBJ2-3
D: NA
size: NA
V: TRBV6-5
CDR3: CASSRRQTDTQYF
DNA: TGTGCCAGCAGTCGGCGACAGACAGATACGCAGTATTTT

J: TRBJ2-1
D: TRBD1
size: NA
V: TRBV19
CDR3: CASSSPRDRTNNEQFF
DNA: TGTGCCAGTAGTAGCCCCAGGGACAGGACAAACAATGAGCAGTTCTTC

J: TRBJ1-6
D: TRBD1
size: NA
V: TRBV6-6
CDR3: CASSYSWTGPHSPLHF
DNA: TGTGCCAGCAGTTACTCGTGGACAGGGCCCCATTCACCCCTCCACTTT

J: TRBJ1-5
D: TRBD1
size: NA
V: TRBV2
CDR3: CASTPDRGPSEPQHF
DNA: TGTGCCAGCACTCCGGACAGGGGGCCCTCGGAGCCCCAGCATTTT

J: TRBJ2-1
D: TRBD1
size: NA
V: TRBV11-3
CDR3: CASSGSGTGFGSEQFF
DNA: TGTGCCAGCAGCGGATCCGGGACAGGGTTTGGATCTGAGCAGTTCTTC

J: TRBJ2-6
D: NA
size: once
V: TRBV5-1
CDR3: CARDVDREVNSGANVLTF
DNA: TGCGCCAGGGACGTTGATAGGGAGGTAAACTCTGGGGCCAACGTCCTGACTTTC

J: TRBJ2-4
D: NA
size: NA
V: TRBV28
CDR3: CASSLMGGSKNIQYF
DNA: TGTGCCAGCAGTTTAATGGGGGGTTCGAAAAACATTCAGTACTTC

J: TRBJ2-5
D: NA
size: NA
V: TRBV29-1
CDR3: CSAEQGQETQYF
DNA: TGCAGCGCTGAGCAGGGACAAGAGACCCAGTACTTC

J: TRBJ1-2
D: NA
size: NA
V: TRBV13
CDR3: CASSSQGRGGYTF
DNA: TGTGCCAGCAGCTCGCAGGGACGGGGTGGCTACACCTTC

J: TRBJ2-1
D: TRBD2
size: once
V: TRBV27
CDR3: CASSFPTSGGINEQFF
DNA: TGTGCCAGCAGTTTCCCGACTAGCGGGGGGATCAATGAGCAGTTCTTC

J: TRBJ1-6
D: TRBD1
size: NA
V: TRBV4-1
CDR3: CASSLKDRAYNSPLHF
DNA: TGCGCCAGCAGCCTCAAGGACAGGGCCTATAATTCACCCCTCCACTTT

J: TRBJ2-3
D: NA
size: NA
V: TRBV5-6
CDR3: CASSSGLPGAAQYF
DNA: TGTGCCAGCAGCTCCGGACTTCCCGGGGCGGCGCAGTATTTT

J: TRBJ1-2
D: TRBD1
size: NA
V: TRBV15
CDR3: CATTPDPGTGNGYTF
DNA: TGTGCCACCACCCCGGACCCCGGGACAGGGAATGGCTACACCTTC

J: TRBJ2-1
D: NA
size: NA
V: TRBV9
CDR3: CASSVGRVSYNEQFF
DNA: TGTGCCAGCAGCGTAGGCAGGGTCTCGTACAATGAGCAGTTCTTC

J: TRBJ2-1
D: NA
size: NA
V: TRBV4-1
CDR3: CASSQDKNEQFF
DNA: TGCGCCAGCAGCCAAGATAAAAATGAGCAGTTCTTC

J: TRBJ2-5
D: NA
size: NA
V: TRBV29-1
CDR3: CSVEISSETQYF
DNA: TGCAGCGTTGAGATCAGCTCGGAGACCCAGTACTTC

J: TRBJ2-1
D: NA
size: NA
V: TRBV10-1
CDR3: CASSEPYLGDYNEQFF
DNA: TGCGCCAGCAGTGAGCCCTACTTGGGGGACTACAATGAGCAGTTCTTC

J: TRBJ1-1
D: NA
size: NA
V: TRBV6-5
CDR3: CASSYATGTEAFF
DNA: TGTGCCAGCAGTTACGCGACAGGCACTGAAGCTTTCTTT

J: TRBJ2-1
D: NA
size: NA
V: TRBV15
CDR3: CATSRSLLGAPRDEQFF
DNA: TGTGCCACCAGCAGATCCCTTTTGGGGGCCCCCCGGGATGAGCAGTTCTTC

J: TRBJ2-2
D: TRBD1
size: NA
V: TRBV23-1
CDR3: CASSQPGTENTGELFF
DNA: TGCGCCAGCAGTCAGCCCGGGACAGAGAACACCGGGGAGCTGTTTTTT